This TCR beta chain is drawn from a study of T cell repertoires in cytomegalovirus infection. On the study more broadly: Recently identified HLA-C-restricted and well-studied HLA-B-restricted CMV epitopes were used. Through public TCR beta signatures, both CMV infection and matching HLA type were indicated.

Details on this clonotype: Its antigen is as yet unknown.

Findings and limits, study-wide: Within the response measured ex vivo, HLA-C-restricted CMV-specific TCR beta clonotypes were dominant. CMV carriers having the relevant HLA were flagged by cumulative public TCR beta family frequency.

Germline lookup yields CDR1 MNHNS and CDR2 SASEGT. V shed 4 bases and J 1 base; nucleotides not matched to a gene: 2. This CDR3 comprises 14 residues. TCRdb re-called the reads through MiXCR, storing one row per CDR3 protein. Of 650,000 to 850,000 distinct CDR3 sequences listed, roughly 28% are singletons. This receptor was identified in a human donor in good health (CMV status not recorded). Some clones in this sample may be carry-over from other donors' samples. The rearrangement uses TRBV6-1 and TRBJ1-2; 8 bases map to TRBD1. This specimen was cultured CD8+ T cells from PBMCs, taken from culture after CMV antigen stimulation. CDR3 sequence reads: CASSARGRNYGYTF. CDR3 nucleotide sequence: TGTGCCAGCAGTGCCAGGGGGCGTAACTATGGCTACACCTTC.